The clone carrying this TCR beta chain has more than one count but fewer than ten. Its antigen is unidentified. The data were obtained in a study of vaccination effects on CD4 cells after COVID-19. Whole-study context: The participants, recipients of two vaccine doses, got either BNT162b2 or mRNA-1273.

The table came from immunoSEQ multiplex PCR; TCRdb's copy has only in-frame clones and leaves some out. The sample carries approximately 68,000 clones, roughly 79% recorded once. Sequencing was preceded by expansion of antigen-specific CD4+ T cells with viral peptide pools in the ViraFEST assay. Cultured cells yielded isolated CD4+ T cells after 10 days. Vaccinees lacked prior SARS-CoV-2 infection and tested negative for nucleocapsid antibodies. Each well held approximately 1.8 million PBMC cultured with around 10 ug/ml peptides and 9.5 to 10 IU/ml IL-2. Germline V gene data show CDR1 as SGHTA and CDR2 as FQGTGA. This CDR3 is 14 amino acids long. V was trimmed by 4 bases and J by 6 bases, leaving 15 bases between them.

The chain is built from TRBV7-3 and TRBJ1-1, with D maybe TRBD1 (5 bases). The clonotype originates from a human donor who received a COVID-19 vaccine. Here the sequenced sample was CD4+ T cells from PBMCs cultured with SARS-CoV-2 spike peptides, taken before COVID-19 vaccination. CDR3: CASSSRAGRAEAFF. CDR3 sequence (DNA): TGTGCCAGCAGCTCAAGGGCAGGGAGGGCTGAAGCTTTCTTT.